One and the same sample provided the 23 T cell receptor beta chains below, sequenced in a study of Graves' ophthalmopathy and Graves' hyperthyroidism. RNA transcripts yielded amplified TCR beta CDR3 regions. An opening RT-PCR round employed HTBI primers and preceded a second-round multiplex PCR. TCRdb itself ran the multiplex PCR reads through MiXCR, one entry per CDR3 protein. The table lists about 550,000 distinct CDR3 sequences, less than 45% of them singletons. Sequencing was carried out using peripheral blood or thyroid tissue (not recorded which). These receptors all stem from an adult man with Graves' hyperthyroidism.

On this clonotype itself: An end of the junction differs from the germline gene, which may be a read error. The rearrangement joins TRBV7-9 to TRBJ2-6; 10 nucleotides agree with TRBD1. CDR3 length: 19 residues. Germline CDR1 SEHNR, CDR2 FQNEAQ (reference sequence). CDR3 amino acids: CAGSIGTGVMGSGANVLTF. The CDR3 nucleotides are TGTGCCGGCAGCATCGGGACAGGGGTTATGGGCTCTGGGGCCAACGTCCTGACTTTC. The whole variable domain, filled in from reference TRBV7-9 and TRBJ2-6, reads DTGVSQNPRHKITKRGQNVTFRCDPISEHNRLYWYRQTLGQGPEFLTYFQNEAQLEKSRLLSDRFSAERPKGSFSTLEIQRTEQGDSAMYLCAGSIGTGVMGSGANVLTFGAGSRLTVL.

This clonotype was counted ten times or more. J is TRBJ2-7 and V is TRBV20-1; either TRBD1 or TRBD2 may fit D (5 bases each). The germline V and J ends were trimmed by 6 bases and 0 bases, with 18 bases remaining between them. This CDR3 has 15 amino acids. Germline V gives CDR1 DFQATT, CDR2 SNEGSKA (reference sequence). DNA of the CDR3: TGCAGTGCCATTAGACGGGGACCGAGCTCCTACGAGCAGTACTTC. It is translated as CSAIRRGPSSYEQYF.

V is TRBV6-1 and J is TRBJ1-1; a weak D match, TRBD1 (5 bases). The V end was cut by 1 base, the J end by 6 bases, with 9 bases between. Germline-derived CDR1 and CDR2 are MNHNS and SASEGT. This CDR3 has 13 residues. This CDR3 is CASSEVGGAEAFF. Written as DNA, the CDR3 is TGTGCCAGCAGTGAAGTGGGGGGTGCTGAAGCTTTCTTT.

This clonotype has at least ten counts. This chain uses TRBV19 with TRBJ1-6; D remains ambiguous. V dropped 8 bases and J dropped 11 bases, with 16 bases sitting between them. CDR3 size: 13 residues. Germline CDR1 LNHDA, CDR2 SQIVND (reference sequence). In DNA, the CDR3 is TGTGCCAGTGGGAGCTCGAGGGCTGCACCCCTCCACTTT. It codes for CASGSSRAAPLHF.

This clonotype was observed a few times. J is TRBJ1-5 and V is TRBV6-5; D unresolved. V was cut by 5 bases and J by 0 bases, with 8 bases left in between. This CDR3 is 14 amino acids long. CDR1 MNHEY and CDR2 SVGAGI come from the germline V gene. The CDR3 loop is CASSTGLSNQPQHF. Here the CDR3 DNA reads TGTGCCAGCAGTACCGGCCTTAGCAATCAGCCCCAGCATTTT.

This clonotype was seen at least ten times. CDR3 protein: CSVADSGIPSTEAFF. The CDR3 DNA is TGCAGCGTTGCAGACTCAGGGATCCCCAGCACTGAAGCTTTCTTT. V gene TRBV29-1 combines with J gene TRBJ1-1, with D perhaps matching TRBD1 (5 bases). CDR3 size: 15 residues. Germline-derived CDR1 and CDR2 are SQVTM and ANQGSEA. The V and J ends lost 4 bases and 4 bases respectively, with 19 bases between them.

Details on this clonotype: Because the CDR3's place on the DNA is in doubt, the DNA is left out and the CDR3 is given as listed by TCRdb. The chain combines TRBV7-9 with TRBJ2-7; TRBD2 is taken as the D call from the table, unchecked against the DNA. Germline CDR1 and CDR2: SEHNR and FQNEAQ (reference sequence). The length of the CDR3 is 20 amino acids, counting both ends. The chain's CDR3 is CASSFYICSGLLAGEYEQYF.

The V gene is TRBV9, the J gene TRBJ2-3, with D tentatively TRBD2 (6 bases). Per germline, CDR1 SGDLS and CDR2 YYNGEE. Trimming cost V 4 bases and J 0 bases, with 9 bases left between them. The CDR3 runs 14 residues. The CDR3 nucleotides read TGTGCCAGCAGCAGGGACTTGAGCACAGATACGCAGTATTTT. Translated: CASSRDLSTDTQYF.

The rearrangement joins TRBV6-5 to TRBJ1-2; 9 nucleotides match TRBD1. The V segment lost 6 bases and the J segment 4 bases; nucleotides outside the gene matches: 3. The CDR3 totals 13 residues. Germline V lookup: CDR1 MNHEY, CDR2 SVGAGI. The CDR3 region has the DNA TGTGCCAGCAGACAGGGGGCCGGCTATGGCTACACCTTC. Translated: CASRQGAGYGYTF.

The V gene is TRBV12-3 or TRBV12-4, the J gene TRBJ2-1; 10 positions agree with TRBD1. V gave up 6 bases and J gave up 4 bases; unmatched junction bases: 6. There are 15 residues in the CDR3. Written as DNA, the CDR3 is TGTGCCAGCAGCACCGGGACAGGGGAATACAATGAGCAGTTCTTC. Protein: CASSTGTGEYNEQFF.

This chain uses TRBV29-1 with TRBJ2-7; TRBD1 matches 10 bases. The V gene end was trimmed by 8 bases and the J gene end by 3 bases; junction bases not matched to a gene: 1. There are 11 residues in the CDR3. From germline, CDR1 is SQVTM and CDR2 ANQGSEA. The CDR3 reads CSWDRGYEQYF. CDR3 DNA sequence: TGCAGCTGGGACAGGGGCTACGAGCAGTACTTC.

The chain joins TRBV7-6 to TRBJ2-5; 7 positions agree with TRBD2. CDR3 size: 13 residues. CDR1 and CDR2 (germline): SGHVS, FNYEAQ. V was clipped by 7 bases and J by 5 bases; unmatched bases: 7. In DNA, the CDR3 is TGTGCCAGCACAACGGGAGGAGGCGAGACCCAGTACTTC. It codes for CASTTGGGETQYF.

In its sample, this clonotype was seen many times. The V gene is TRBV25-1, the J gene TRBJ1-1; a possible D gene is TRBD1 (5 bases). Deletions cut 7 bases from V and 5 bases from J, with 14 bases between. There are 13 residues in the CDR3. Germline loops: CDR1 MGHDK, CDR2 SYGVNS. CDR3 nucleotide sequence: TGTGCCAGCAAGGGGATGGGACCGACTGAAGCTTTCTTT. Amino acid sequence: CASKGMGPTEAFF. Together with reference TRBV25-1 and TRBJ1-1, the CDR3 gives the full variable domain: EADIYQTPRYLVIGTGKKITLECSQTMGHDKMYWYQQDPGMELHLIHYSYGVNSTEKGDLSSESTVSRIRTEHFPLTLESARPSHTSQYLCASKGMGPTEAFFGQGTRLTVV.

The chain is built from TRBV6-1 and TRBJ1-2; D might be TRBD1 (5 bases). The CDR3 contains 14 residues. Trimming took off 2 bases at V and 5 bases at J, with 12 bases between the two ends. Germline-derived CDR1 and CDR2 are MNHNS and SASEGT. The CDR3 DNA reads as TGTGCCAGCAGTGAACGACAGACCTTGTATGGCTACACCTTC. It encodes CASSERQTLYGYTF.

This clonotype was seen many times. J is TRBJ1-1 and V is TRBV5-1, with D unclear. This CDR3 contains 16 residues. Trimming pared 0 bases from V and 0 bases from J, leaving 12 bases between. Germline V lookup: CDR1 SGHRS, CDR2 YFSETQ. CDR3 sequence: CASSLGASSMNTEAFF. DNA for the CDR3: TGCGCCAGCAGCTTGGGGGCCAGCTCCATGAACACTGAAGCTTTCTTT.

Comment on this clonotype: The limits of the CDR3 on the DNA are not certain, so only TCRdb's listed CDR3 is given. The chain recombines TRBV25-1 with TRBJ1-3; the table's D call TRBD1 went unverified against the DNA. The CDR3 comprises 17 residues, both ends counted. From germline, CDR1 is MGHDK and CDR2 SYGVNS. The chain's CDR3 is CACSASTGTGAGNTIYF.

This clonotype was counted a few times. The CDR3 nucleotides read TGTGCCAGCAGCCGTGGACAGGGTAGTTTCTACGAGCAGTACTTC. It codes for CASSRGQGSFYEQYF. The rearrangement links TRBV7-9 to TRBJ2-7, with TRBD1 matching over 8 bases. Germline-derived CDR1 and CDR2 are SEHNR and FQNEAQ (reference sequence). With V trimmed by 5 bases and J by 3 bases, 9 bases remained unmatched. This CDR3 contains 15 residues.

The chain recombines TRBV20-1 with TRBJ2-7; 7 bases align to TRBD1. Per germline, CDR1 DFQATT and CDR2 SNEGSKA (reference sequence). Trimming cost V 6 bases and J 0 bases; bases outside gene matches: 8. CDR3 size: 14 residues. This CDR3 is CSASSWDSSYEQYF. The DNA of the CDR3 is TGCAGTGCCAGCAGCTGGGACAGCTCCTACGAGCAGTACTTC.

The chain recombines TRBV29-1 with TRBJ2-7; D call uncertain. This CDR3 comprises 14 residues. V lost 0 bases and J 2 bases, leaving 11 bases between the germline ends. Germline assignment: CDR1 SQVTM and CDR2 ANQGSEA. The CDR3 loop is CSVEDFESPYEQYF. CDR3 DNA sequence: TGCAGCGTTGAAGATTTCGAGAGCCCCTACGAGCAGTACTTC.

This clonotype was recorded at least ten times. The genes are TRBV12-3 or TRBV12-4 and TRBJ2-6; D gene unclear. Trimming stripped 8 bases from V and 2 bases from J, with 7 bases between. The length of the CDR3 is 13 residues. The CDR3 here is CASRRTGANVLTF. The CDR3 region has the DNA TGTGCCAGCCGACGGACTGGGGCCAACGTCCTGACTTTC.

CDR3 residues: CASSSGTSGYNEQFF. The CDR3 coding sequence is TGTGCCAGCAGCTCAGGGACTAGCGGATACAATGAGCAGTTCTTC. The genes are TRBV7-3 and TRBJ2-1, with TRBD2 matching 11 bases. Germline V lookup: CDR1 SGHTA, CDR2 FQGTGA. J lost 4 bases, V lost 4 bases, and 3 bases had no gene match. The CDR3 contains 15 residues.

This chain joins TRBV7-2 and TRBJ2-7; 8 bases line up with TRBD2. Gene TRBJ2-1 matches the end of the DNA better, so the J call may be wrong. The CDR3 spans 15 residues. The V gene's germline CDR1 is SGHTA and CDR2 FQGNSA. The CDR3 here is CASSLVAGHSNEQFF. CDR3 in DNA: TGTGCCAGCAGCTTAGTAGCGGGACATTCCAATGAGCAGTTCTTC.

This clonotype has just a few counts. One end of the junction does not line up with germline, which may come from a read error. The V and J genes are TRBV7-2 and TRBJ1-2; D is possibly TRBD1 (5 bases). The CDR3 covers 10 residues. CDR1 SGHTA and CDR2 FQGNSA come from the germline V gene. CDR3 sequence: CASSPGLAAF. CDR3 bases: TGTGCCAGCAGCCCGGGACTAGCTGCCTTC.